Each of the 30 T cell receptor beta chains below was sequenced from the same sample in a study of response to subunit inactivated influenza vaccine. Each CDR3 protein is one row after TCRdb ran MiXCR on the RT-PCR reads. The repertoire holds hundreds of thousands of distinct CDR3 sequences, with roughly 18% as singletons. Sequencing was performed on PBMCs from blood, taken 5 to 6 days after vaccination. These receptors all come from a man aged 50-59 years who received an inactivated influenza vaccine.

V usage is TRBV6-5 and J usage is TRBJ2-7; D remains unclear. This CDR3 spans 13 amino acids. The germline V and J ends were trimmed by 4 bases and 4 bases, with 11 bases remaining between them. Germline values: CDR1 MNHEY, CDR2 SVGAGI. In DNA form, the CDR3 reads TGTGCCAGCAGTTCATCAGGACGGTACGAGCAGTACTTC. Amino acid sequence: CASSSSGRYEQYF.

This clonotype was recorded a few times. The chain is built from TRBV7-2 and TRBJ2-5; 9 bases agree with TRBD1. The CDR3 is 15 residues long. The trim removed 7 bases at V and 4 bases at J, leaving 10 bases unmatched. Germline V lookup: CDR1 SGHTA, CDR2 FQGNSA. CDR3 nucleotides: TGTGCCAGCACCCGACCGACAGGGGGGTTAGAGACCCAGTACTTC. Translation gives CASTRPTGGLETQYF.

The chain is built from TRBV20-1 and TRBJ2-1; TRBD2 aligns across 11 bases. V lost 5 bases and J lost 4; bases outside the gene matches: 4. The CDR3 covers 14 residues. Germline V gene data show CDR1 as DFQATT and CDR2 as SNEGSKA (reference sequence). The CDR3 here is CSALTSGSYNEQFF. The CDR3 nucleotides are TGCAGTGCTCTTACTAGCGGGAGTTACAATGAGCAGTTCTTC.

This clonotype was seen only a few times. V is TRBV29-1 and J is TRBJ2-4; D unresolved. The germline CDR1 and CDR2 sequences are SQVTM and ANQGSEA. The CDR3 spans 15 residues. V lost 0 bases to trimming and J lost 8 bases, with 17 bases between them. The CDR3 sequence is CSVEDWSGEGHIQYF. For the CDR3, the DNA is TGCAGCGTTGAAGATTGGAGTGGGGAAGGGCACATTCAGTACTTC.

This clonotype has just one count. This CDR3 reads CASSELRESSYNSPLHF. CDR3 DNA: TGCGCCAGCAGTGAGTTACGGGAGAGCTCCTATAATTCACCCCTCCACTTT. The rearrangement links TRBV10-2 to TRBJ1-6; D gene uncertain. Germline CDR1 and CDR2: WSHSY and SAAADI. This CDR3 contains 17 residues. V dropped 1 base and J dropped 0 bases, with 10 bases sitting between them.

A few counts support this clonotype. This chain joins TRBV20-1 and TRBJ2-7, with D perhaps TRBD2 (6 bases). The V end lost 2 bases, the J end lost 5 bases, and 13 bases lay between the germline ends. Looked up from germline, CDR1 is DFQATT and CDR2 is SNEGSKA (reference sequence). The CDR3 length is 13 residues. Written as DNA, the CDR3 is TGCAGTGCTAGACACGGGAGCCTGGACGAGCAGTACTTC. Translating it yields CSARHGSLDEQYF.

The chain employs TRBV24-1 and TRBJ2-3; TRBD1 matches 8 bases. The germline V gene has CDR1 KGHDR and CDR2 SFDVKD. This CDR3 region has 18 residues. Losses at the gene ends were 1 base for V and 3 bases for J; bases not matched to a gene: 11. CDR3 DNA: TGTGCCACCAGTGATTTTGGGCGGACAGGGAGGAGGACAGATACGCAGTATTTT. This sequence encodes CATSDFGRTGRRTDTQYF.

The chain has TRBV5-1 and TRBJ1-6, with 8 bases fitting TRBD1. Germline CDR1 reads SGHRS; CDR2 reads YFSETQ. V dropped 0 bases and J dropped 0; count of bases not matched to a gene: 2. CDR3 size: 17 residues. The CDR3 is CASSLGTGGSYNSPLHF. The CDR3 coding sequence is TGCGCCAGCAGCTTGGGAACAGGGGGCTCCTATAATTCACCCCTCCACTTT. Based on the CDR3 plus reference TRBV5-1 and TRBJ1-6, the full variable domain is KAGVTQTPRYLIKTRGQQVTLSCSPISGHRSVSWYQQTPGQGLQFLFEYFSETQRNKGNFPGRFSGRQFSNSRSEMNVSTLELGDSALYLCASSLGTGGSYNSPLHFGNGTRLTVT.

The chain recombines TRBV28 with TRBJ2-1; perhaps TRBD2 as D (6 bases). V shed 11 bases and J shed 5 bases, with 22 bases lying between them. The CDR3 runs 15 residues. Germline V gives CDR1 MDHEN, CDR2 SYDVKM. The CDR3 region has the DNA TGTGCCCTCACCGGAGGGTCATCGCCCCACAATGAGCAGTTCTTC. Its translation is CALTGGSSPHNEQFF. Combining the CDR3 with reference TRBV28 and TRBJ2-1 gives the whole variable domain DVKVTQSSRYLVKRTGEKVFLECVQDMDHENMFWYRQDPGLGLRLIYFSYDVKMKEKGDIPEGYSVSREKKERFSLILESASTNQTSMYLCALTGGSSPHNEQFFGPGTRLTVL.

This clonotype was picked up a small number of times. V and J are TRBV20-1 and TRBJ2-7; 7 bases match TRBD1. Germline loops: CDR1 DFQATT, CDR2 SNEGSKA (reference sequence). The CDR3 loop spans 15 amino acids. Trimming removed 0 bases from V and 4 bases from J; junction bases left unmatched: 9. In DNA form, the CDR3 reads TGCAGTGCTAGAGATCAGGGACAGCCGAATTACGAGCAGTACTTC. Protein sequence: CSARDQGQPNYEQYF.

This clonotype has more than one count but fewer than ten. V gene TRBV12-3 or TRBV12-4 combines with J gene TRBJ2-7; D might be TRBD1 (6 bases). This CDR3 contains 17 residues. Trimming left V 0 bases short and J 4 bases short, with 19 bases between. The CDR3 sequence is CASSLALLRGSRYEQYF. The DNA of the CDR3 is TGTGCCAGCAGTTTAGCGCTCCTCAGGGGCAGTCGATACGAGCAGTACTTC.

The chain carries TRBV28 and TRBJ2-1, with no clear D. V lost 5 bases and J lost 1, with 15 bases in between. In germline, CDR1 is MDHEN, CDR2 SYDVKM. This CDR3 contains 16 residues. The CDR3, as DNA: TGTGCCAGCAGTCGAAGCCCCTTAAGGTCCTACAATGAGCAGTTCTTC. Translated, it gives CASSRSPLRSYNEQFF.

This clonotype was observed a handful of times. This chain connects TRBV20-1 to TRBJ2-7; maybe TRBD2 (7 bases). The germline V gene has CDR1 DFQATT and CDR2 SNEGSKA (reference sequence). This CDR3 spans 15 amino acids. V was trimmed by 0 bases and J by 3 bases, leaving 15 bases between them. CDR3 in amino acids: CSARDRVGGLYEQYF. The DNA for the CDR3 is TGCAGTGCTAGAGATAGGGTGGGGGGGCTCTACGAGCAGTACTTC.

The genes are TRBV9 and TRBJ2-2, with 11 bases fitting TRBD1. Germline V CDR1 and CDR2: SGDLS, YYNGEE. J was trimmed by 4 bases and V by 0 bases; bases with no gene match: 2. The CDR3 loop spans 16 amino acids. CDR3 in amino acids: CASSVAGTGGTGELFF. CDR3 nucleotide sequence: TGTGCCAGCAGCGTAGCTGGGACAGGGGGCACCGGGGAGCTGTTTTTT.

V gene TRBV18 combines with J gene TRBJ2-2; a possible D gene is TRBD2 (6 bases). Trimming took off 3 bases at V and 15 bases at J, with 20 bases between the two ends. The CDR3 is made up of 14 amino acids. CDR1 KGHSH and CDR2 LQKENI come from the germline V gene. The CDR3 reads CASSPPTDRGRMFF. The CDR3, as DNA: TGTGCCAGCTCACCCCCGACTGACCGGGGGAGGATGTTTTTT.

The gene calls are TRBV20-1 and TRBJ2-3, with 10 bases that match TRBD2. The V and J ends lost 0 bases and 5 bases, in that order; junction bases with no gene match: 8. The V gene's germline CDR1 is DFQATT and CDR2 SNEGSKA (reference sequence). CDR3 length equals 16 residues. The CDR3 DNA is TGCAGTGCTAGAGACCGGACTAGCGGTGTTAGAGATACGCAGTATTTT. It translates to CSARDRTSGVRDTQYF.

In its sample, this clonotype was seen a few times. The CDR3 loop reads CSARIPGADNEQFF. The DNA of the CDR3 is TGCAGTGCTAGAATCCCCGGCGCGGACAATGAGCAGTTCTTC. The chain joins TRBV20-1 to TRBJ2-1; no definite D call. V lost 2 bases, J lost 5 bases, and 13 bases lay in between. Germline V CDR1 and CDR2: DFQATT, SNEGSKA (reference sequence). The CDR3 is made up of 14 amino acids.

This clonotype occurred many times. This chain joins TRBV29-1 and TRBJ2-3; 8 bases match TRBD2. V gave up 4 bases and J gave up 1 base; unmatched junction bases: 4. The CDR3 is 14 amino acids. Per germline, CDR1 SQVTM and CDR2 ANQGSEA. The CDR3 is CSVALAGGTDTQYF. The CDR3, as DNA: TGCAGCGTTGCCCTAGCGGGCGGCACAGATACGCAGTATTTT.

V is TRBV4-3 and J is TRBJ2-2, with D possibly TRBD2 on 5 matching bases. V lost 3 bases, J lost 1 base, and 9 bases lay in between. CDR1 and CDR2 from the germline V gene are LGHNA and YSLEER. The CDR3 is made up of 15 amino acids. Written as DNA, the CDR3 is TGCGCCAGCAGCCAGGAGGACCGGAACACCGGGGAGCTGTTTTTT. Translated: CASSQEDRNTGELFF.

J is TRBJ2-5 and V is TRBV10-3; TRBD1 is a possible D gene (5 bases). The CDR3 spans 15 residues. V was cut by 0 bases and J by 7 bases, with 15 bases left in between. The V gene's germline CDR1 is ENHRY and CDR2 SYGVKD. CDR3: CAISESIGQGGTQYF. The DNA of the CDR3 is TGTGCCATCAGTGAGTCGATCGGGCAGGGTGGGACCCAGTACTTC.

In this sample, this clonotype turned up a few times. This chain connects TRBV20-1 to TRBJ2-5; 16 nucleotides match TRBD2. Looked up from germline, CDR1 is DFQATT and CDR2 is SNEGSKA (reference sequence). With V trimmed by 6 bases and J by 10 bases, 14 bases remained unmatched. This CDR3 is built from 16 residues. CDR3 coding DNA: TGCAGTGCCAAACAAACGGGACTAGCGGGAGGGGGGGTCCAGTACTTC. Translation gives CSAKQTGLAGGGVQYF.

This clonotype was seen more than once but under ten times. This sequence joins TRBV20-1 and TRBJ1-4; D may be TRBD1 (6 bases). Germline V CDR1 and CDR2: DFQATT, SNEGSKA (reference sequence). The CDR3 has 17 amino acids. Trimming took off 6 bases at V and 1 base at J, with 21 bases between the two ends. The CDR3 nucleotides read TGCAGTGCAAACCCTACAGGGCGGACGGGAACTAATGAAAAACTGTTTTTT. This sequence encodes CSANPTGRTGTNEKLFF.

Only a few counts were recorded for this clonotype. The V call is TRBV2, the J call TRBJ1-1, with D maybe TRBD1 (5 bases). Per germline, CDR1 SNHLY and CDR2 FYNNEI. Between the trimmed V and J ends, which lost 4 bases and 7 bases, there was a span of 16 bases. CDR3 length: 14 amino acids. The CDR3 loop is CASSGLRGSLEAFF. As DNA, the CDR3 is TGTGCCAGCAGTGGATTGAGGGGTTCACTTGAAGCTTTCTTT.

The chain couples TRBV28 to TRBJ2-1, with D tentatively TRBD1 (6 bases). The CDR3 runs to 16 residues. Germline values: CDR1 MDHEN, CDR2 SYDVKM. V was pared by 3 bases and J by 12 bases, with 24 bases between. The CDR3 loop reads CASSFRKGRQGPGQFF. Here the CDR3 DNA reads TGTGCCAGCAGTTTCCGTAAAGGCCGCCAGGGGCCCGGGCAGTTCTTC.

Written as DNA, the CDR3 is TGTGCCATTGGCGGTACTAGCGGGGGGCCCCAAGAGACCCAGTACTTC. Its protein product is CAIGGTSGGPQETQYF. The chain is built from TRBV10-3 and TRBJ2-5, with TRBD2 identical over 12 bases. The germline V gene encodes CDR1 ENHRY and CDR2 SYGVKD. The CDR3 runs to 16 residues. The J segment lost 1 base and the V segment lost 9 bases, leaving 9 bases of the junction unmatched.

J is TRBJ2-7 and V is TRBV5-1; D remains unclear. The CDR3 runs to 12 residues. V lost 0 bases to trimming and J lost 5 bases, with 6 bases between them. The germline V gene has CDR1 SGHRS and CDR2 YFSETQ. CDR3 protein: CASSLDQDEQYF. The CDR3 coding sequence is TGCGCCAGCAGCTTGGATCAAGACGAGCAGTACTTC. Together with reference TRBV5-1 and TRBJ2-7, the CDR3 gives the full variable domain: KAGVTQTPRYLIKTRGQQVTLSCSPISGHRSVSWYQQTPGQGLQFLFEYFSETQRNKGNFPGRFSGRQFSNSRSEMNVSTLELGDSALYLCASSLDQDEQYFGPGTRLTVT.

This chain joins TRBV5-1 and TRBJ2-7, with a tentative D call TRBD1 (6 bases). This CDR3 is built from 13 residues. Germline lookup yields CDR1 SGHRS and CDR2 YFSETQ. V lost 0 bases and J 5 bases, leaving 9 bases between the germline ends. CDR3 sequence: CASSLAGANEQYF. The CDR3 DNA reads TGCGCCAGCAGCTTGGCAGGGGCCAACGAGCAGTACTTC.

The V call is TRBV10-3, the J call TRBJ2-2; a possible D gene is TRBD1 (6 bases). CDR3 size: 14 residues. V dropped 7 bases and J dropped 3 bases, with 12 bases sitting between them. CDR1 and CDR2 (germline): ENHRY, SYGVKD. This chain's CDR3 is CAITGQSYTGELFF. The CDR3 DNA reads TGTGCCATCACCGGACAGAGCTACACCGGGGAGCTGTTTTTT.

A few counts support this clonotype. V and J are TRBV28 and TRBJ2-3; possible D gene TRBD2, 5 bases. Trimming stripped 8 bases from V and 1 base from J, with 7 bases between. The CDR3 has 12 amino acids. The germline CDR1 and CDR2 sequences are MDHEN and SYDVKM. The CDR3 region is CASEGGTDTQYF. CDR3 sequence (DNA): TGTGCCAGCGAGGGTGGCACAGATACGCAGTATTTT. Full variable domain (missing parts from reference TRBV28 and TRBJ2-3): DVKVTQSSRYLVKRTGEKVFLECVQDMDHENMFWYRQDPGLGLRLIYFSYDVKMKEKGDIPEGYSVSREKKERFSLILESASTNQTSMYLCASEGGTDTQYFGPGTRLTVL.

The CDR3 spells CASSQLDRDTGELFF. The CDR3 DNA is TGTGCCAGCAGCCAACTTGACAGGGACACCGGGGAGCTGTTTTTT. The chain joins TRBV4-2 to TRBJ2-2; 7 bases map to TRBD1. This CDR3 spans 15 amino acids. From germline, CDR1 is LGHNA and CDR2 YNFKEQ. With V trimmed by 2 bases and J by 3 bases, 3 bases remained unmatched.